One and the same sample provided the 18 T cell receptor beta chains below, sequenced in a study of T cells in localized non-small cell lung cancer. Profiled with immunoSEQ multiplex PCR; TCRdb holds only in-frame clones, not every one. The profile shows about 26,000 clones, 75% to 85% of them singletons. The sample in question was peripheral blood, obtained before any cancer treatment. These receptors came from a woman between 40 and 69 years old with stage I lung adenocarcinoma.

The chain uses TRBV7-2 and TRBJ2-1, with D uncertain. V was shortened by 5 bases and J by 9 bases, with 17 bases between the two germline ends. This CDR3 has 14 residues. Germline values: CDR1 SGHTA, CDR2 FQGNSA. This CDR3 is CASSIRSIRSEQFF. The CDR3 region has the DNA TGTGCCAGCAGCATAAGGTCGATCCGGAGTGAGCAGTTCTTC.

This clone has just one count. The chain joins TRBV7-7 to TRBJ2-1; 9 nucleotides match TRBD2. The length of the CDR3 is 15 residues. CDR1 is SSHAT, CDR2 FNYEAQ, per germline (reference sequence). Trimming at V came to 5 bases and at J to 3 bases, leaving 5 bases not matched to a gene. This chain's CDR3 is CASSPYSGGYNEQFF. The CDR3 DNA follows: TGTGCCAGCAGCCCCTATAGCGGGGGCTACAATGAGCAGTTCTTC.

The V and J genes are TRBV4-3 and TRBJ1-3; possibly TRBD1 for D (6 bases). The CDR3 totals 18 residues. Trimming cost V 0 bases and J 4 bases, with 19 bases left between them. CDR1 is LGHNA and CDR2 is YSLEER in the germline V gene. Here the CDR3 DNA reads TGCGCCAGCAGCCAAGACCCCCCGGACAGATTGTCCGGAAACACCATATATTTT. This translates into CASSQDPPDRLSGNTIYF.

The chain carries TRBV6-6 and TRBJ1-3; 8 bases are shared with TRBD1. V was clipped by 5 bases and J by 2 bases; unmatched bases: 2. The CDR3 spans 14 residues. Germline V gives CDR1 MNHNY, CDR2 SVGAGI (reference sequence). CDR3 nucleotides: TGTGCCAGCAGTCTGACAGGGGCTGGAAACACCATATATTTT. Its protein is CASSLTGAGNTIYF.

This sequence joins TRBV11-2 and TRBJ1-1; D remains unclear. Germline values: CDR1 SGHAT, CDR2 FQNNGV. The V gene lost 3 bases and the J gene lost 0 bases, with 8 bases spanning the gap. The CDR3 loop spans 14 amino acids. This CDR3 reads CASSFKGVNTEAFF. In nucleotides, the CDR3 is TGTGCCAGCAGCTTTAAGGGTGTGAACACTGAAGCTTTCTTT.

The chain combines TRBV7-2 with TRBJ2-6; no firm D call. Per the germline V gene, CDR1 is SGHTA and CDR2 is FQGNSA. Trimming stripped 0 bases from V and 2 bases from J, with 14 bases between. The CDR3 spans 18 residues. CDR3 protein: CASSLALARRTGANVLTF. In nucleotides, the CDR3 is TGTGCCAGCAGCTTAGCACTCGCTCGCCGGACTGGGGCCAACGTCCTGACTTTC.

This rearrangement joins TRBV2 to TRBJ2-5; maybe TRBD1 (5 bases). Trimming shortened V by 0 bases and J by 5 bases, and 16 bases separated the two germline ends. The CDR3 totals 16 residues. From germline, CDR1 is SNHLY and CDR2 FYNNEI. The CDR3 coding sequence is TGTGCCAGCAGTGAAGCGCAGCAGGGCCTTTGGGAGACCCAGTACTTC. It is translated as CASSEAQQGLWETQYF.

The chain has TRBV7-2 and TRBJ2-3; no reliable D call. This CDR3 is 15 amino acids long. Trimming shortened V by 4 bases and J by 2 bases, and 13 bases separated the two germline ends. Germline V gene data show CDR1 as SGHTA and CDR2 as FQGNSA. CDR3 coding DNA: TGTGCCAGCAGCTCCAGAGGCTTGTACACAGATACGCAGTATTTT. Translating gives CASSSRGLYTDTQYF.

In regard to this clone: The sample holds other DNA sequences that translate to the same CDR3. The chain combines TRBV18 with TRBJ1-1; D is unclear. Per the germline V gene, CDR1 is KGHSH and CDR2 is LQKENI. The CDR3 has 14 amino acids. The ends were cut back, 3 bases at V and 1 base at J, with 9 bases in the middle. The CDR3 loop reads CASSPPGRNTEAFF. DNA for the CDR3: TGTGCCAGCTCACCCCCCGGGCGGAACACTGAAGCTTTCTTT.

The chain combines TRBV6-5 with TRBJ1-2; possibly TRBD1 for D (6 bases). CDR3 size: 14 residues. V gave up 2 bases and J gave up 4 bases, with 11 bases separating them. Germline CDR1 and CDR2: MNHEY and SVGAGI. CDR3 loop: CASSYGGDPYGYTF. CDR3 nucleotides: TGTGCCAGCAGTTACGGGGGCGATCCCTATGGCTACACCTTC.

This clone was seen only once. The chain links TRBV2 to TRBJ1-4; tentative D call: TRBD1 (5 bases). V lost 4 bases to trimming and J lost 7 bases, with 10 bases between them. From germline, CDR1 is SNHLY and CDR2 FYNNEI. The CDR3 is made up of 13 amino acids. In nucleotides, the CDR3 is TGTGCCAGCAGTGGACAGATGGGTGAAAAACTGTTTTTT. This codes for CASSGQMGEKLFF.

This clone was seen only once. CDR3 nucleotides: TGTGCCAGCAGCTCAGGGACGGCTCGGGTGGGGGCTTTCTTT. The encoded protein is CASSSGTARVGAFF. This chain uses TRBV7-2 with TRBJ1-1; maybe TRBD1 (5 bases). Germline V lookup: CDR1 SGHTA, CDR2 FQGNSA. V lost 4 bases and J 11 bases, leaving 20 bases between the germline ends. The CDR3 has 14 amino acids.

Remarks on this clone: Other nucleotide sequences in the sample specify the same CDR3. V and J are TRBV4-3 and TRBJ1-1; no clear D. This CDR3 is built from 14 residues. Trimming pared 1 base from V and 4 bases from J, leaving 10 bases between. The germline gives CDR1 LGHNA, CDR2 YSLEER. The CDR3 DNA reads TGCGCCAGCAGCCAAGCTTACGAGCCCACTGAAGCTTTCTTT. Protein sequence: CASSQAYEPTEAFF.

In nucleotides, the CDR3 is TGCAGTGACGGGACTCCTAACTATGGCTACACCTTC. This codes for CSDGTPNYGYTF. This rearrangement joins TRBV29-1 to TRBJ1-2, with a tentative D call TRBD1 (5 bases). This CDR3 comprises 12 residues. CDR1 is SQVTM, CDR2 ANQGSEA, per germline. Filled out from reference TRBV29-1 and TRBJ1-2, the complete variable domain reads SAVISQKPSRDICQRGTSLTIQCQVDSQVTMMFWYRQQPGQSLTLIATANQGSEATYESGFVIDKFPISRPNLTFSTLTVSNMSPEDSSIYLCSDGTPNYGYTFGSGTRLTVV.

The chain links TRBV4-3 to TRBJ2-6; D perhaps matches TRBD1 (5 bases). With 1 base removed from V and 1 base from J, the gap between germline ends came to 8 bases. CDR3 length equals 16 residues. Germline values: CDR1 LGHNA, CDR2 YSLEER. The CDR3: CASSQAGASGANVLTF. CDR3 nucleotides: TGCGCCAGCAGCCAAGCTGGGGCGTCTGGGGCCAACGTCCTGACTTTC.

The chain recombines TRBV2 with TRBJ1-4, with TRBD1 matching 8 bases. Germline loops: CDR1 SNHLY, CDR2 FYNNEI. V shed 5 bases and J 10 bases; nucleotides not matched to a gene: 9. This CDR3 region has 14 residues. The CDR3 protein is CASSQDRGNGKLFF. For the CDR3, the DNA is TGTGCCAGCAGTCAAGACAGGGGTAACGGAAAACTGTTTTTT.

The rearrangement joins TRBV9 to TRBJ2-2; D ambiguous. The V and J ends lost 0 bases and 2 bases respectively, with 8 bases between them. This CDR3 has 15 amino acids. Looked up from germline, CDR1 is SGDLS and CDR2 is YYNGEE. The CDR3 is CASSVGGVNTGELFF. For the CDR3, the DNA is TGTGCCAGCAGCGTAGGTGGGGTTAACACCGGGGAGCTGTTTTTT. The full variable domain, in which reference TRBV9 and TRBJ2-2 provide the parts outside the CDR3, is DSGVTQTPKHLITATGQRVTLRCSPRSGDLSVYWYQQSLDQGLQFLIQYYNGEERAKGNILERFSAQQFPDLHSELNLSSLELGDSALYFCASSVGGVNTGELFFGEGSRLTVL.

This sequence joins TRBV5-8 and TRBJ2-3; tentatively, D is TRBD1 or TRBD2 (5 bases each). In germline, CDR1 is SGHTS, CDR2 YDEGEE. The CDR3 is made up of 13 amino acids. V was shortened by 4 bases and J by 3 bases, with 9 bases between the two germline ends. CDR3 coding DNA: TGTGCCAGCAGCCTGAGGGGAACAGATACGCAGTATTTT. Protein sequence: CASSLRGTDTQYF.